In this sample, the clone carrying this TCR beta chain turned up a few times. The antigen is not known. CDR1 LNHNV and CDR2 YYDKDF come from the germline V gene (reference sequence). The V and J ends lost 5 bases and 8 bases respectively, with 21 bases between them. The CDR3 is 16 amino acids. This sample is drawn from a study of spatial heterogeneity in lung cancer. Study overall: The library had UMIs, and each TCR and UMI pair averaged more than ten raw reads. Study observations and caveats: Ubiquitous, expanded tumor-derived TCRs were more frequently observed in blood at resection than at follow-up.

This sample's time point: sample taken at primary tumor resection. Sequencing of whole RNA from tumor, nontumor lung or frozen PBMC involved no sorting. Unique molecular identifiers, one per molecule, were present on every TCR cDNA molecule. TCRdb re-analysed the 5' RACE reads in MiXCR, keeping a single row per CDR3 protein. This table has 40,000 to 45,000 distinct CDR3 sequences, approximately 7% appearing once. The clonotype was recovered from a female donor with early-stage non-small cell lung cancer. V gene TRBV15 combines with J gene TRBJ1-4; possibly TRBD1 for D (5 bases). Sequencing used PBMCs, obtained at surgery. In DNA, the CDR3 is TGTGCCACCAGCTCCGGTCGACAGCGCCAAGGGGAAAAACTGTTTTTT. It yields the protein CATSSGRQRQGEKLFF.